This T cell receptor (beta chain) was documented in a study of memory CD4+ T cells and cytomegalovirus serostatus. Across the study: Of the healthy Belgian adults, several were CMV seropositive and 20 to 30 seronegative.

Single viable CD3+CD4+CD8-CD45RO+ cells were sorted as the memory CD4+ T cells. Overall study results and limits: Suggested: most of the CMV-linked TCR signature lies in CD4+ memory cells. Each of approximately 73 CMV-associated TCRbeta sequences occurred in one to five individuals.

CDR3 size: 14 residues. With 1 base removed from V and 2 bases from J, the gap between germline ends came to 8 bases. Germline-derived CDR1 and CDR2 are SGHDN and FVKESK. Assay used: immunoSEQ multiplex PCR; TCRdb lists only in-frame clones, some missing. The sample comprises about 92,000 clones, 80% of which are singletons, and around 3.6% rests with the top ten. As concerns this clone: Its antigen remains unidentified.

The chain links TRBV14 to TRBJ1-2; no clear D gene. What was sequenced was memory CD4+ T cells from blood. This sequence originates from an adult in good health and CMV-seropositive. Here the CDR3 DNA reads TGTGCCAGCAGCCAAGTGGTGGGCAACTATGGCTACACCTTC. It translates to CASSQVVGNYGYTF.